The 13 T cell receptor beta chains below were found in one sample sequenced in a study of response to subunit inactivated influenza vaccine. TCRdb recomputed calls from the RT-PCR reads with MiXCR, one row per CDR3 protein. The sample includes about 570,000 distinct CDR3 sequences, approximately 10% of them seen just once. This sample also belongs to another study, concerning T cells expressing NK-cell markers. That source adds: 5'RACE template switching with UMIs generated TCR beta cDNA.

Sequencing was performed on PBMCs from blood, taken on the day of vaccination. Receptors originate from a middle-aged man who received an inactivated influenza vaccine.

The chain couples TRBV4-2 to TRBJ2-1, with 8 bases lining up with TRBD2. V was clipped by 3 bases and J by 8 bases; unmatched bases: 9. Germline V gene data show CDR1 as LGHNA and CDR2 as YNFKEQ. CDR3 length: 15 amino acids. The CDR3 region is CASSHRSRGGDEQFF. In nucleotides, the CDR3 is TGTGCCAGCAGCCACAGAAGCCGGGGGGGGGATGAGCAGTTCTTC.

This clonotype was counted ten times or more. This sequence joins TRBV29-1 and TRBJ2-7, with a tentative D call TRBD2 (5 bases). The V end was cut by 4 bases, the J end by 5 bases, with 15 bases between. The CDR3 totals 13 residues. Germline CDR1 and CDR2: SQVTM and ANQGSEA. The CDR3 region has the DNA TGCAGCGTTGCGGGGTGGGAGCGGCACGAGCAGTACTTC. Its protein is CSVAGWERHEQYF.

The chain combines TRBV28 with TRBJ2-7; perhaps TRBD2 as D (6 bases). The CDR3 length is 15 residues. Germline lookup yields CDR1 MDHEN and CDR2 SYDVKM. The V end lost 1 base, the J end lost 2 bases, and 12 bases lay between the germline ends. DNA for the CDR3: TGTGCCAGCAGTTTATTGGGTAGCGGTGCCTACGAGCAGTACTTC. Protein sequence: CASSLLGSGAYEQYF. Variable domain in full (rest from reference TRBV28 and TRBJ2-7): DVKVTQSSRYLVKRTGEKVFLECVQDMDHENMFWYRQDPGLGLRLIYFSYDVKMKEKGDIPEGYSVSREKKERFSLILESASTNQTSMYLCASSLLGSGAYEQYFGPGTRLTVT.

This clonotype was detected a few times. This rearrangement joins TRBV5-1 to TRBJ2-7, with D possibly matching TRBD1 (7 bases). The V end lost 5 bases, the J end lost 3 bases, and 15 bases lay between the germline ends. CDR3 length equals 14 residues. Germline CDR1 and CDR2: SGHRS and YFSETQ. The CDR3: CASSRTTGVYEQYF. The CDR3 bases are TGCGCCAGCAGTCGGACTACAGGGGTCTACGAGCAGTACTTC.

A few counts support this clonotype. The chain recombines TRBV12-3 or TRBV12-4 with TRBJ2-1, with TRBD2 matching 11 bases. V lost 8 bases and J lost 6; bases outside the gene matches: 3. This CDR3 spans 13 amino acids. CDR3 sequence reads: CASLGLAVNEQFF. As DNA, the CDR3 is TGTGCCAGCTTGGGACTAGCGGTCAATGAGCAGTTCTTC.

Only a few counts were recorded for this clonotype. The genes are TRBV4-3 and TRBJ2-1, with TRBD2 matching over 7 bases. With V trimmed by 0 bases and J by 8 bases, 10 bases remained unmatched. The germline CDR1 and CDR2 sequences are LGHNA and YSLEER. This CDR3 has 16 amino acids. The CDR3 DNA follows: TGCGCCAGCAGCCAAGATAGGCGGGAGATATCCGATGAGCAGTTCTTC. Protein product: CASSQDRREISDEQFF.

This clonotype appeared many times. V usage is TRBV4-2 and J usage is TRBJ2-3; TRBD1 is a possible D gene (7 bases). V shed 6 bases and J shed 3 bases, with 13 bases lying between them. The length of the CDR3 is 14 residues. Germline values: CDR1 LGHNA, CDR2 YNFKEQ. The CDR3 loop is CASSQQGRTDTQYF. The DNA of the CDR3 is TGTGCCAGCAGTCAACAGGGGAGGACAGATACGCAGTATTTT.

With respect to this clonotype: A much larger clone is a single base away; this may be a read error. V is TRBV10-3 and J is TRBJ2-3; D not resolved. Looked up from germline, CDR1 is ENHRY and CDR2 is SYGVKD. The CDR3 loop spans 13 amino acids. V lost 2 bases, J lost 4 bases, and 7 bases lay in between. The CDR3 reads CAISELGPDTQYF. The CDR3 coding sequence is TGTGCCATCAGTGAGCTGGGTCCAGATACGCAGTATTTT.

This clonotype was picked up many times. The chain is built from TRBV10-3 and TRBJ2-5, with D uncertain. The CDR3 is made up of 14 amino acids. Germline CDR1 is ENHRY and CDR2 is SYGVKD. Deletions cut 2 bases from V and 1 base from J, with 8 bases between. CDR3 amino acids: CAISEAQIQETQYF. The CDR3 DNA is TGTGCCATCAGTGAGGCGCAGATCCAAGAGACCCAGTACTTC.

This clonotype was observed a handful of times. This sequence joins TRBV4-1 and TRBJ1-6, with D unresolved. The CDR3 runs 19 residues. V lost 3 bases and J 0 bases, leaving 18 bases between the germline ends. Germline V lookup: CDR1 MGHRA, CDR2 YSYEKL. The CDR3 DNA follows: TGCGCCAGCAGCCAGGGTTGGGCACCTTCTAGCTCCTATAATTCACCCCTCCACTTT. It translates to CASSQGWAPSSSYNSPLHF.

The chain couples TRBV5-1 to TRBJ2-1; D is possibly TRBD2 (5 bases). The germline V gene has CDR1 SGHRS and CDR2 YFSETQ. This CDR3 has 13 amino acids. The germline V and J ends were trimmed by 0 bases and 11 bases, with 12 bases remaining between them. The CDR3 DNA reads TGCGCCAGCAGCTTGGATCGGGGATCGAAGCAGTTCTTC. It codes for CASSLDRGSKQFF.

This chain joins TRBV6-5 and TRBJ2-7, with 8 bases that match TRBD1. V lost 0 bases and J lost 7; bases outside the gene matches: 8. CDR1 and CDR2 from the germline V gene are MNHEY and SVGAGI. The CDR3 totals 15 residues. CDR3 in amino acids: CASSYSSQGAWEQYF. The CDR3 DNA reads TGTGCCAGCAGTTACTCCTCCCAGGGGGCGTGGGAGCAGTACTTC.

This clonotype was picked up one time. The J gene is TRBJ2-7, the V gene TRBV28; D not resolved. V lost 5 bases and J lost 0, with 14 bases in between. The germline V gene has CDR1 MDHEN and CDR2 SYDVKM. The CDR3 has 15 amino acids. CDR3 amino acids: CASSPPVLGSYEQYF. CDR3 DNA sequence: TGTGCCAGCAGTCCCCCCGTGCTAGGCTCCTACGAGCAGTACTTC.